This TCR beta chain was found in a study of blood T cell repertoires in COVID-19. V was pared by 4 bases and J by 3 bases, with 10 bases of the junction left unmatched. The CDR3 runs 16 residues. In germline, CDR1 is LGHNA, CDR2 YSLEER. This clone was picked up a small number of times. Repertoires were generated with immunoSEQ multiplex PCR, while TCRdb's copy carries only in-frame clones and drops some. This table has 140,000 to 150,000 clones, approximately 90% appearing once. The source of this sequence is a woman aged 25 to 39 with acute COVID-19. The chain is built from TRBV4-3 and TRBJ2-3, with 7 bases aligning to TRBD2. The sample taken for sequencing was PBMCs or T cells enriched from blood (not recorded which). For the CDR3, the DNA is TGCGCCAGCAGCCCGAGCCTGGCGGGAGTGACAGATACGCAGTATTTT. Its translation is CASSPSLAGVTDTQYF.